This TCR beta chain appears in the sequencing data of a study of shared clonotypes between healthy human individuals. Turning to the study itself: Three CD4 naive, three CD4 memory, two CD8 naive and one CD8 memory plate were used per donor.

General observations from the study: Clonotype sharing across donors was expected to vary with sequencing depth.

Notes on this clone: Its target is not known.

The V gene's germline CDR1 is SGHTA and CDR2 FQGTGA. The CDR3 is 16 amino acids. Trimming cost V 5 bases and J 6 bases; bases outside gene matches: 14. Each replicate PCR on the sorted subsets used roughly 210 ng DNA (around 31,000 T cell genomes). In the original analysis: Filtering differed for immunoSEQ, which gave only junction sequences without quality scores. Method: immunoSEQ multiplex PCR; TCRdb's copy keeps in-frame clones and lacks some. That table gives V, J and clone size, and the DNA gave D and trimming. The top ten hold approximately 0.39% of the sample, which has over 2 million clones, roughly 90% seen once.

Specimen: naive CD4+ T cells from PBMCs. Subset in this sample: CD45RA+ positively selected. The clonotype originates from a man between 18 and 29 years old in good health. Some clones in this sample may be carry-over from other donors' samples. The genes are TRBV7-3 and TRBJ2-7, with TRBD2 matching over 9 bases. The CDR3, as DNA: TGTGCCAGCAGCACCGCTGGCGGGACTAGCTATAGCGAGCAGTACTTC. This codes for CASSTAGGTSYSEQYF.